This is a list of T cell receptor beta chains from one sample in a study of cytomegalovirus exposure and HLA in healthy donors. Here immunoSEQ multiplex PCR was the method, and the copy in TCRdb shows in-frame clones only, minus some. The table lists over 200,000 clones, 65% to 85% of them singletons. Source material: PBMCs. The source of these receptors is a woman aged 25 to 39 in good health and CMV-seropositive. Each CDR3 is given with its conserved first and last residue.

len | j_gene | v_gene | CDR3aa
16 | TRBJ2-2 | TRBV9 | CASSPRQGARGGELFF
15 | TRBJ2-7 | TRBV5-1 | CASSPGQGTSYEQYF
14 | TRBJ2-5 | TRBV7-9 | CASSRLAGQETQYF
14 | TRBJ1-2 | TRBV6-5 | CASSYSRQGYGYTF
14 | TRBJ1-5 | TRBV6-6 | CASSYLGQYQPQHF
15 | TRBJ1-2 | TRBV7-6 | CASSLVDTGDYGYTF
12 | TRBJ2-7 | TRBV4-1 | CASSFIRGEQYF
14 | TRBJ1-2 | TRBV30 | CAWSPGQPDYGYTF
18 | TRBJ1-2 | TRBV5-1 | CASSLGLGTGGDRYGYTF
15 | TRBJ1-2 | TRBV5-1 | CASSLEINRRYGYTF
14 | TRBJ1-1 | TRBV6-5 | CASSYKGVPTEAFF
15 | TRBJ2-7 | TRBV27 | CASSSGSGYPYEQYF
15 | TRBJ2-1 | TRBV9 | CASSVSSSSYNEQFF
15 | TRBJ2-1 | TRBV6-5 | CASRTTGSDGGEQFF
11 | TRBJ2-1 | TRBV27 | CASSFLDEQFF
14 | TRBJ2-3 | TRBV10-3 | CATRPGGGRDTQYF
14 | TRBJ2-7 | TRBV5-1 | CASSFWTGVGEQYF
13 | TRBJ1-4 | TRBV2 | CATRTDINEKLFF
13 | TRBJ2-7 | TRBV11-2 | CASIDGLNYEQYF
13 | TRBJ1-5 | TRBV6-6 | CASSYSTREPQHF
16 | TRBJ2-5 | TRBV9 | CASSVGRTDRGETQYF
15 | TRBJ1-3 | TRBV18 | CASSPQVPSGNTIYF
15 | TRBJ2-1 | TRBV10-1 | CASSESTGGPREQFF
14 | TRBJ1-1 | TRBV6-5 | CASSGRRVNTEAFF
13 | TRBJ2-7 | TRBV5-1 | CASSRGTRDEQYF
14 | TRBJ2-2 | TRBV5-1 | CASSLEENTGELFF
14 | TRBJ1-2 | TRBV27 | CASSRTGPLYGYTF
13 | TRBJ1-3 | TRBV9 | CASSVDIGDTIYF
12 | TRBJ1-1 | TRBV27 | CASSSRNTEAFF
15 | TRBJ1-5 | TRBV27 | CASSLGSYGNQPQHF
12 | TRBJ2-7 | TRBV28 | CASSRIGYEQYF
10 | TRBJ2-7 | TRBV2 | CASRGYEQYF
15 | TRBJ2-1 | TRBV7-9 | CASTSHREPHNEQFF
14 | TRBJ2-1 | TRBV2 | CASSREGRYNEQFF
13 | TRBJ2-1 | TRBV10-3 | CAMGGRSYNEQFF
11 | TRBJ2-1 | TRBV29-1 | CSAPRQGTQFF
15 | TRBJ1-1 | TRBV4-1 | CASSQDLGQGTEAFF
15 | TRBJ2-3 | TRBV5-1 | CASSLEPDRADTQYF
15 | TRBJ1-2 | TRBV19 | CASSMGVDLGYGYTF
18 | TRBJ1-4 | TRBV9 | CASSVAPDRATTNEKLFF
15 | TRBJ2-1 | TRBV27 | CASSLRRGAGNEQFF
14 | TRBJ2-1 | TRBV5-4 | CASSLTSGYNEQFF
15 | TRBJ2-1 | TRBV30 | CAWTSGTSGSNEQFF
13 | TRBJ2-7 | TRBV27 | CASRDGRINEQYF